This T cell receptor (beta chain) was profiled in a study of CXCR3-negative and CXCR3-positive naive CD8 T cells. Within the CD8+ T cell compartment, naive cells were CD45RO-CCR7+CD27+CD95-. All TRB cDNA libraries came from 5' RACE performed with UMI labels. TCRdb reprocessed the 5' RACE reads, keeping one entry per CDR3 protein, no DNA. Its clone listing holds about 90,000 distinct CDR3 sequences. This CDR3 has 14 amino acids. Germline CDR1 and CDR2: SQVTM and ANQGSEA. Points on this clonotype: Antigen specificity is unknown.

Overall study results and limits: Naive cells with CXCR3 showed TRB CDR3s that were more hydrophobic than those in CXCR3-negative naive cells. TRBV-TRBJ usage was alike in naive CXCR3-negative and CXCR3-positive cells but differed in memory cells. After cryopreservation, expression of CXCR3 was partially reduced, and most assays were run with fresh PBMCs.

V is TRBV29-1 and J is TRBJ2-5. Sequences were obtained from naive CXCR3- CD8+ T cells from blood. Subset reported: CD45RO-CCR7+CD27+CD95- naive CD8+ T cells lacking CXCR3 (TNR3-). This clonotype was sampled from a human donor in good health. Some clones in this sample may be carry-over from other donors' samples. The CDR3 region is CSVEESASQETQYF.